Presented here are 30 T cell receptor beta chains from one specimen sequenced in a study of T cells in narcolepsy. The data were produced by immunoSEQ multiplex PCR, yet TCRdb's version contains in-frame clones alone and is incomplete. Of some 30,000 clones in the sample, approximately 80% were seen once. The sample taken for sequencing was memory (CD45RA-) CD4+ T cells from blood. The receptor source for this set is a human donor in good health.

The rearrangement joins TRBV5-4 to TRBJ2-1; D possibly corresponds to TRBD2 (6 bases). Deletions cut 6 bases from V and 5 bases from J, with 15 bases between. This CDR3 spans 14 amino acids. Germline CDR1 and CDR2: SGHNT and YYREEE (reference sequence). This chain's CDR3 is CASTEGVRDNEQFF. CDR3 sequence (DNA): TGTGCCAGCACGGAGGGAGTACGCGACAATGAGCAGTTCTTC.

V usage is TRBV18 and J usage is TRBJ1-2; the match to TRBD1 covers 8 bases. The J segment lost 8 bases and the V segment lost 5 bases, leaving 13 bases of the junction unmatched. Germline lookup yields CDR1 KGHSH and CDR2 LQKENI. The CDR3 spans 15 residues. In DNA form, the CDR3 reads TGTGCCAGCTCATCCCTTCCCGGACAGGGTAGGGGCTACACCTTC. Translation gives CASSSLPGQGRGYTF.

The chain uses TRBV7-9 and TRBJ2-1; 7 nucleotides agree with TRBD1. Germline CDR1 is SEHNR and CDR2 is FQNEAQ (reference sequence). With 7 bases clipped from V and 4 bases from J, the junction kept 10 bases outside the gene matches. The CDR3 extends over 15 amino acids. CDR3 bases: TGTGCCAGCACCCCCAGGGACAGAACATACAATGAGCAGTTCTTC. Translation gives CASTPRDRTYNEQFF.

The V and J genes are TRBV18 and TRBJ2-7; possibly TRBD1 for D (6 bases). CDR1 and CDR2 from the germline V gene are KGHSH and LQKENI. V lost 5 bases and J 0 bases, leaving 11 bases between the germline ends. This CDR3 comprises 14 residues. The CDR3: CASSIQGLSYEQYF. The CDR3 DNA sequence: TGTGCCAGCTCAATACAGGGTCTCTCCTACGAGCAGTACTTC.

This chain connects TRBV7-2 to TRBJ1-2; 12 bases map to TRBD1. V shed 5 bases, J shed 2 bases, and the junction held 6 bases outside the gene matches. This CDR3 has 16 residues. Germline V lookup: CDR1 SGHTA, CDR2 FQGNSA. This chain's CDR3 is CASSRGGTGGNYGYTF. The CDR3 DNA is TGTGCCAGCAGCCGCGGGGGGACAGGGGGCAACTATGGCTACACCTTC. Using reference TRBV7-2 and TRBJ1-2 for the parts outside the CDR3, the full variable domain is GAGVSQSPSNKVTEKGKDVELRCDPISGHTALYWYRQSLGQGLEFLIYFQGNSAPDKSGLPSDRFSAERTGGSVSTLTIQRTQQEDSAVYLCASSRGGTGGNYGYTFGSGTRLTVV.

The chain links TRBV9 to TRBJ2-1; D is perhaps TRBD1 or TRBD2 (5 bases each). The V gene lost 3 bases and the J gene lost 9 bases, with 10 bases spanning the gap. Germline CDR1 SGDLS, CDR2 YYNGEE. CDR3 length equals 12 residues. As DNA, the CDR3 is TGTGCCAGCAGCGGCCAGGGAGTTGAGCAGTTCTTC. Protein sequence: CASSGQGVEQFF.

The chain is built from TRBV2 and TRBJ1-6; 9 positions match TRBD1. V lost 3 bases and J lost 9; bases outside the gene matches: 9. The CDR3 runs 16 residues. Germline V gene lookup returns CDR1 SNHLY and CDR2 FYNNEI. Here the CDR3 DNA reads TGTGCCAGCAGTGAGAGGAGTGGACAGGGGTCTTCACCCCTCCACTTT. Translating it yields CASSERSGQGSSPLHF.

The chain employs TRBV7-2 and TRBJ2-7; no reliable D call. The germline V and J ends were trimmed by 3 bases and 0 bases, with 12 bases remaining between them. Germline V gene sequence: CDR1 SGHTA, CDR2 FQGNSA. The length of the CDR3 is 15 residues. The DNA for the CDR3 is TGTGCCAGCAGCTTCAGAGATCCAGGCTCCTACGAGCAGTACTTC. It specifies CASSFRDPGSYEQYF.

J is TRBJ2-7 and V is TRBV7-9; the D is unclear. Germline CDR1 reads SEHNR; CDR2 reads FQNEAQ (reference sequence). V lost 5 bases and J lost 3, with 17 bases in between. The CDR3 extends over 15 amino acids. This CDR3 is CASSPLDRAYYEQYF. CDR3 coding DNA: TGTGCCAGCAGCCCCCTGGACCGCGCCTACTACGAGCAGTACTTC.

The rearrangement joins TRBV7-2 to TRBJ2-3; D ambiguous. The V gene lost 1 base and the J gene lost 0 bases, with 5 bases spanning the gap. This CDR3 region has 14 residues. Per the germline V gene, CDR1 is SGHTA and CDR2 is FQGNSA. This CDR3 is CASSLETSTDTQYF. For the CDR3, the DNA is TGTGCCAGCAGCTTAGAGACTAGCACAGATACGCAGTATTTT.

This clone was found a few times. The chain carries TRBV28 and TRBJ2-5; TRBD2 agrees at 14 bases. The junction had 2 bases not matched to a gene; V was cut back by 2 bases and J by 6 bases. This CDR3 contains 15 residues. The germline V gene encodes CDR1 MDHEN and CDR2 SYDVKM. This chain's CDR3 is CASSLGLAGGQTQYF. The CDR3 coding sequence is TGTGCCAGCAGTTTAGGACTAGCGGGAGGCCAGACCCAGTACTTC.

In its sample, this clone was seen once. The chain carries TRBV28 and TRBJ1-2, with D hard to call. Germline-derived CDR1 and CDR2 are MDHEN and SYDVKM. V dropped 2 bases and J dropped 8 bases, with 9 bases sitting between them. The CDR3 is 12 residues long. The CDR3 region has the DNA TGTGCCAGCAGTTTAGCATTTGGAGGCTACACCTTC. This translates into CASSLAFGGYTF.

The chain couples TRBV6-5 to TRBJ2-2; TRBD2 agrees at 10 bases. The germline gives CDR1 MNHEY, CDR2 SVGAGI. The J segment lost 1 base and the V segment lost 8 bases, leaving 1 base of the junction unmatched. CDR3 length: 14 amino acids. DNA for the CDR3: TGTGCCAGCCGGACTAGCGGGAACACCGGGGAGCTGTTTTTT. Translation gives CASRTSGNTGELFF.

The chain has TRBV11-3 and TRBJ2-7; the match to TRBD1 covers 8 bases. Losses at the gene ends were 1 base for V and 12 bases for J; bases not matched to a gene: 8. The CDR3 sequence is 13 residues long. Germline lookup yields CDR1 SGHNT and CDR2 YENEEA. In nucleotides, the CDR3 is TGTGCCAGCAGCTTAGGCACAGGGGGGACTCCGTACTTC. The encoded protein is CASSLGTGGTPYF.

The CDR3 DNA follows: TGTGCCAGCAGTCCCCGCCGACAGGGGGGTTTGTACGAGCAGTACTTC. As protein: CASSPRRQGGLYEQYF. V usage is TRBV27 and J usage is TRBJ2-7; 9 nucleotides line up with TRBD1. The germline CDR1 and CDR2 sequences are MNHEY and SMNVEV (reference sequence). The CDR3 is 16 amino acids. Trimming removed 5 bases from V and 4 bases from J; junction bases left unmatched: 12.

The chain recombines TRBV11-3 with TRBJ2-1; 16 bases align to TRBD2. CDR1 SGHNT and CDR2 YENEEA come from the germline V gene. The CDR3 is 18 amino acids. V lost 2 bases, J lost 8 bases, and 9 bases stayed unmatched. CDR3 bases: TGTGCCAGCAGCTTATCCCTCGGGACTAGCGGGAGGGATGATGAGCAGTTCTTC. The encoded protein is CASSLSLGTSGRDDEQFF.

This chain uses TRBV19 with TRBJ1-5, with TRBD1 identical over 8 bases. V lost 3 bases to trimming and J lost 4 bases; unmatched junction nucleotides: 8. The length of the CDR3 is 16 residues. Germline V gene data show CDR1 as LNHDA and CDR2 as SQIVND (reference sequence). The CDR3 DNA reads as TGTGCCAGTAGTATCCGCCCCCAGGGGGCGAATCAGCCCCAGCATTTT. Translated: CASSIRPQGANQPQHF.

This clone is medium-sized in the sample. The chain combines TRBV6-1 with TRBJ2-1, with 7 bases matching TRBD2. Germline V lookup: CDR1 MNHNS, CDR2 SASEGT. The junction had 9 bases not matched to a gene; V was cut back by 3 bases and J by 7 bases. The CDR3 spans 15 residues. In DNA, the CDR3 is TGTGCCAGCAGTGACTGGGCGGGAGTGACTAATGAGCAGTTCTTC. It translates to CASSDWAGVTNEQFF.

In this sample, this clone turned up once. This chain uses TRBV2 with TRBJ1-6, with D possibly being TRBD1 (6 bases). CDR3 length: 14 residues. Per the germline V gene, CDR1 is SNHLY and CDR2 is FYNNEI. Between the trimmed V and J ends, which lost 9 bases and 8 bases, there was a span of 17 bases. CDR3 sequence reads: CASTGSTADSPLHF. The CDR3 region has the DNA TGTGCCAGTACAGGGAGTACGGCGGATTCACCCCTCCACTTT.

The chain joins TRBV5-1 to TRBJ2-2; D is possibly TRBD1 or TRBD2 (5 bases each). Germline lookup yields CDR1 SGHRS and CDR2 YFSETQ. The CDR3 extends over 20 amino acids. Trimming removed 1 base at V and 0 bases at J, with 22 bases between. CDR3 nucleotides: TGCGCCAGCAGCTTGCGCCAGATGGGACGGCCGTCCGCGAACACCGGGGAGCTGTTTTTT. Protein sequence: CASSLRQMGRPSANTGELFF.

This clone was detected only once. The chain recombines TRBV7-2 with TRBJ1-6; 8 positions agree with TRBD1. The germline gives CDR1 SGHTA, CDR2 FQGNSA. The length of the CDR3 is 16 residues. The V and J ends lost 7 bases and 7 bases, in that order; junction bases with no gene match: 12. This CDR3 reads CASNYRVRGQNSPLHF. Written as DNA, the CDR3 is TGTGCCAGCAACTATCGGGTCAGGGGGCAAAATTCACCCCTCCACTTT.

This chain joins TRBV5-6 and TRBJ2-1; TRBD2 agrees at 7 bases. J gave up 5 bases and V 0 bases, and 5 bases lay outside the gene matches. Looked up from germline, CDR1 is SGHDT and CDR2 is YYEEEE. This CDR3 is built from 15 residues. This CDR3 reads CASSLGVAGNNEQFF. The DNA for the CDR3 is TGTGCCAGCAGCTTGGGGGTAGCGGGCAACAATGAGCAGTTCTTC.

CDR3 protein: CASSVVSSSYNEQFF. CDR3 nucleotides: TGTGCCAGCAGCGTAGTTAGTAGCTCCTACAATGAGCAGTTCTTC. V is TRBV9 and J is TRBJ2-1; no reliable D call. The CDR3 loop spans 15 amino acids. CDR1 and CDR2 from the germline V gene are SGDLS and YYNGEE. V was cut by 0 bases and J by 0 bases, with 7 bases left in between.

The chain employs TRBV7-3 and TRBJ1-4; maybe TRBD1 (5 bases). Germline-derived CDR1 and CDR2 are SGHTA and FQGTGA. The CDR3 is made up of 15 amino acids. V was cut by 0 bases and J by 3 bases, with 8 bases left in between. The CDR3 loop reads CASSLTGLANEKLFF. CDR3 in DNA: TGTGCCAGCAGCTTAACGGGGCTGGCTAATGAAAAACTGTTTTTT.

To note about this clone: The same CDR3 is also encoded by other DNA sequences in this sample. The CDR3 region is CASSLLTGGEQYF. For the CDR3, the DNA is TGTGCCAGCAGCTTATTAACAGGGGGCGAGCAGTACTTC. The rearrangement links TRBV7-3 to TRBJ2-7, with TRBD1 identical over 8 bases. After removal of 2 bases from V and 6 bases from J, the junction contained 3 bases not matched to a gene. The CDR3 has 13 residues. Germline CDR1 reads SGHTA; CDR2 reads FQGTGA.

This clone showed up just a few times. The genes are TRBV6-5 and TRBJ1-1; tentative D call: TRBD1 (6 bases). The CDR3 sequence is 15 residues long. Germline CDR1 reads MNHEY; CDR2 reads SVGAGI. With 0 bases removed from V and 3 bases from J, the gap between germline ends came to 11 bases. The CDR3 is CASSYSPGADTEAFF. In DNA, the CDR3 is TGTGCCAGCAGTTACTCGCCGGGGGCAGACACTGAAGCTTTCTTT.

The gene calls are TRBV18 and TRBJ2-1, with D perhaps matching TRBD1 (7 bases). This CDR3 contains 15 residues. CDR1 is KGHSH and CDR2 is LQKENI in the germline V gene. Trimming stripped 3 bases from V and 7 bases from J, with 16 bases between. CDR3 region: CASSPRAGGSNEQFF. The CDR3 coding sequence is TGTGCCAGCTCACCCAGGGCAGGGGGGAGTAATGAGCAGTTCTTC.

The chain has TRBV6-5 and TRBJ2-7; weak D call: TRBD2 (5 bases). The CDR3 is made up of 11 amino acids. V dropped 7 bases and J dropped 5 bases, with 9 bases sitting between them. CDR1 MNHEY and CDR2 SVGAGI come from the germline V gene. The CDR3 here is CASTLANEQYF. CDR3 nucleotide sequence: TGTGCCAGCACCCTAGCTAACGAGCAGTACTTC.

V usage is TRBV7-2 and J usage is TRBJ2-7; 8 bases are a match to TRBD1. Germline V gene lookup returns CDR1 SGHTA and CDR2 FQGNSA. CDR3 length: 16 residues. The ends lost 5 bases at V and 1 base at J; junction bases unmatched: 10. This CDR3 is CASSLLAGGGSYEQYF. The CDR3 DNA sequence: TGTGCCAGCAGCCTCCTGGCAGGGGGCGGGTCCTACGAGCAGTACTTC.

The chain has TRBV5-5 and TRBJ2-1, with no clear D. Deletions cut 2 bases from V and 2 bases from J, with 5 bases between. Germline V CDR1 and CDR2: SGHKS, YYEKEE (reference sequence). CDR3 length: 13 amino acids. The CDR3, as DNA: TGTGCCAGCAGCTTCGGACCCTACAATGAGCAGTTCTTC. This gives the protein CASSFGPYNEQFF.